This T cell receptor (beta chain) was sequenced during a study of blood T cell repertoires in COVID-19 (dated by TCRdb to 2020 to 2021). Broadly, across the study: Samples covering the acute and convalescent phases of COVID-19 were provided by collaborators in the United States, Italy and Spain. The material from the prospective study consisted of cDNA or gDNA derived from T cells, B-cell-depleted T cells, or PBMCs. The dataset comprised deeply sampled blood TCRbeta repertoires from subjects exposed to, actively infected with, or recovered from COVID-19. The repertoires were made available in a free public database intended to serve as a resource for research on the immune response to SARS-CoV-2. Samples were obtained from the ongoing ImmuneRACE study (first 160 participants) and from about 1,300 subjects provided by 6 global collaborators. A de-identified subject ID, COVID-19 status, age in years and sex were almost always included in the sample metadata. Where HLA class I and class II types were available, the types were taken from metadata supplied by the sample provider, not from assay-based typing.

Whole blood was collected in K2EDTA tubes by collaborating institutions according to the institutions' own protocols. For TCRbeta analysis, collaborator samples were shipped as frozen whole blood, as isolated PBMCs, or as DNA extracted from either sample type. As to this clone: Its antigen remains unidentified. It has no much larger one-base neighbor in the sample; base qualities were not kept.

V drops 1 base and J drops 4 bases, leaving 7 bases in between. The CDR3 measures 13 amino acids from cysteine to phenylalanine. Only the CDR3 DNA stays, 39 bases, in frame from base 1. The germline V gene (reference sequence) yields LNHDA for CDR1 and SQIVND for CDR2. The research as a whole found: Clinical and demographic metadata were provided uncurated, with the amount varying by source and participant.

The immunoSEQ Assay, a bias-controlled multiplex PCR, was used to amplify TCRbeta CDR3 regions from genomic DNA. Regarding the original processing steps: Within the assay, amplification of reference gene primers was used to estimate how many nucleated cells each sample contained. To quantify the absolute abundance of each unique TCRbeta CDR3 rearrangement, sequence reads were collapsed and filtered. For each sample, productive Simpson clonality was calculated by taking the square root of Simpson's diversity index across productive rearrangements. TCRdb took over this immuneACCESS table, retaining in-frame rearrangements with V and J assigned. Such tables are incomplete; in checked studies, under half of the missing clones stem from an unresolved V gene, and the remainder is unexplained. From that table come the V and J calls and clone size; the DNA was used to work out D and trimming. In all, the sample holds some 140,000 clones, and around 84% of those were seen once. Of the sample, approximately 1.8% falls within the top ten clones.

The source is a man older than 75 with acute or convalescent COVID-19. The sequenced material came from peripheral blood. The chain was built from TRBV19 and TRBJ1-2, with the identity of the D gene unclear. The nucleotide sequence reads TGTGCCAGTAGTATAGCGGCAGGCTATGGCTACACCTTC. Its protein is CASSIAAGYGYTF.